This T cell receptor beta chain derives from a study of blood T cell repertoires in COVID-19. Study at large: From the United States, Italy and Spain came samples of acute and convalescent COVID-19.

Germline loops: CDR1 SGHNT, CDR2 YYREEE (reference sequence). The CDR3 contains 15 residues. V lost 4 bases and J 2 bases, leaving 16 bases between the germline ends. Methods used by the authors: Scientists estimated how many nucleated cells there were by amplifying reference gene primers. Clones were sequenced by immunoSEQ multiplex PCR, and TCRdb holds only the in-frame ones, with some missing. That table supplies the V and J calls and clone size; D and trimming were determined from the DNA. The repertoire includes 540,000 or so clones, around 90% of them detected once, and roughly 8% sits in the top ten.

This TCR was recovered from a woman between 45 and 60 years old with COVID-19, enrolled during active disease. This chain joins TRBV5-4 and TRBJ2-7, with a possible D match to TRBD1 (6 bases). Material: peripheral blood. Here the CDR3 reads CASSRPGTSTYEQYF. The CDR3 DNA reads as TGTGCCAGCAGCCGCCCCGGGACATCAACCTACGAGCAGTACTTC. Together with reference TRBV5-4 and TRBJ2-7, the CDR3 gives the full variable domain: ETGVTQSPTHLIKTRGQQVTLRCSSQSGHNTVSWYQQALGQGPQFIFQYYREEENGRGNFPPRFSGLQFPNYSSELNVNALELDDSALYLCASSRPGTSTYEQYFGPGTRLTVT.